Shown below are 27 T cell receptor beta chains from a single sample sequenced in a study of OX40 agonist ivuxolimab in advanced cancers. The assay was immunoSEQ multiplex PCR, and TCRdb's table has in-frame clones only and misses some. The sample carries over 55,000 clones, just under 90% recorded once. Sequencing used CD4+ or CD8+ T cells sorted from blood, obtained in a trial of the OX40 agonist ivuxolimab. These receptors came from an adult with an advanced solid tumor such as melanoma, head and neck, liver or kidney cancer.

The V and J genes are TRBV19 and TRBJ2-2, with 10 nucleotides matching TRBD1. Germline lookup yields CDR1 LNHDA and CDR2 SQIVND (reference sequence). The CDR3 length is 15 residues. V lost 3 bases, J lost 6 bases, and 4 bases stayed unmatched. CDR3 sequence reads: CASSMRQGAPGELFF. The CDR3 nucleotides are TGTGCCAGTAGTATGAGACAGGGGGCGCCCGGGGAGCTGTTTTTT.

With respect to this clone: Mismatch with germline at one junction end may stem from a read error. In DNA, the CDR3 is TGTGCCAGCAGCATAGCGGAACATCTCTACAATGAGCAGTTCTTC. Amino acids: CASSIAEHLYNEQFF. J is TRBJ2-1 and V is TRBV7-6; perhaps TRBD2 as D (6 bases). CDR1 and CDR2 (germline): SGHVS, FNYEAQ. CDR3 length: 15 amino acids.

The V and J genes are TRBV7-8 and TRBJ1-5; no clear D gene. This CDR3 contains 13 residues. V lost 8 bases to trimming and J lost 7 bases, with 15 bases between them. The germline V gene has CDR1 SGHVS and CDR2 FQNEAQ. DNA of the CDR3: TGTGCCAGCGGAACCAGCCAATACCAGCCCCAGCATTTT. Translation: CASGTSQYQPQHF.

The rearrangement joins TRBV6-5 to TRBJ1-1; D ambiguous. With 0 bases removed from V and 4 bases from J, the gap between germline ends came to 9 bases. Germline values: CDR1 MNHEY, CDR2 SVGAGI. The CDR3 is 14 residues long. CDR3 sequence reads: CASSYSTKGTEAFF. DNA for the CDR3: TGTGCCAGCAGTTACTCGACGAAGGGCACTGAAGCTTTCTTT.

The chain links TRBV5-5 to TRBJ1-6; no firm D call. Germline V gene sequence: CDR1 SGHKS, CDR2 YYEKEE (reference sequence). The CDR3 loop spans 12 amino acids. Trimming shortened V by 0 bases and J by 9 bases, and 4 bases separated the two germline ends. CDR3 region: CASSLEGSPLHF. CDR3 DNA: TGTGCCAGCAGCTTGGAGGGTTCACCCCTCCACTTT.

The V and J genes are TRBV7-3 and TRBJ2-6; the D is unclear. Germline CDR1 SGHTA, CDR2 FQGTGA. There are 15 residues in the CDR3. V was pared by 8 bases and J by 0 bases, with 11 bases between. CDR3 residues: CASSPWFSGANVLTF. The CDR3 nucleotides read TGTGCCAGCTCTCCCTGGTTCTCTGGGGCCAACGTCCTGACTTTC.

The rearrangement joins TRBV15 to TRBJ2-3; D is unclear. The CDR3 spans 13 residues. Deletions cut 5 bases from V and 6 bases from J, with 12 bases between. Germline V gene sequence: CDR1 LNHNV, CDR2 YYDKDF (reference sequence). CDR3 sequence reads: CATSSEGLDTQYF. The CDR3 DNA reads TGTGCCACCAGCTCAGAAGGTCTGGATACGCAGTATTTT.

This chain connects TRBV5-4 to TRBJ1-4; TRBD1 might be the D (6 bases). The germline V and J ends were trimmed by 0 bases and 5 bases, with 14 bases remaining between them. This CDR3 is built from 16 residues. CDR1 is SGHNT, CDR2 YYREEE, per germline (reference sequence). The CDR3 spells CASSLAGQGRNEKLFF. The CDR3, as DNA: TGTGCCAGCAGCTTGGCGGGTCAGGGGAGAAATGAAAAACTGTTTTTT.

The V and J genes are TRBV30 and TRBJ1-1; D gene ambiguous. V lost 2 bases, J lost 1 base, and 5 bases lay in between. This CDR3 is 12 amino acids long. Germline V gene sequence: CDR1 GTSNPN, CDR2 SVGIG (reference sequence). CDR3 sequence: CAWSSGNTEAFF. The CDR3 region has the DNA TGTGCCTGGAGTTCAGGGAACACTGAAGCTTTCTTT. Combining the CDR3 with reference TRBV30 and TRBJ1-1 gives the whole variable domain SQTIHQWPATLVQPVGSPLSLECTVEGTSNPNLYWYRQAAGRGLQLLFYSVGIGQISSEVPQNLSASRPQDRQFILSSKKLLLSDSGFYLCAWSSGNTEAFFGQGTRLTVV.

The chain combines TRBV6-4 with TRBJ1-1, with D perhaps matching TRBD1 (5 bases). CDR1 and CDR2 (germline): MRHNA, SNTAGT. V lost 6 bases to trimming and J lost 1 base, with 12 bases between them. The CDR3 spans 14 residues. In DNA, the CDR3 is TGTGCCAGCAGCCGGGACCCGGGGAACACTGAAGCTTTCTTT. It is translated as CASSRDPGNTEAFF.

The V gene is TRBV28, the J gene TRBJ1-2, with D maybe TRBD1 (5 bases). The CDR3 runs to 13 residues. V lost 3 bases and J 8 bases, leaving 13 bases between the germline ends. Germline CDR1 MDHEN, CDR2 SYDVKM. The DNA for the CDR3 is TGTGCCAGCAGTTTTCTTGGGGCTGGCGGCTACACCTTC. It is translated as CASSFLGAGGYTF.

This clone was detected once. The CDR3 reads CASSYVGNYGYTF. CDR3 DNA: TGTGCCAGCAGTTACGTCGGCAACTATGGCTACACCTTC. The chain joins TRBV6-5 to TRBJ1-2; no definite D call. The germline CDR1 and CDR2 sequences are MNHEY and SVGAGI. With 2 bases removed from V and 2 bases from J, the gap between germline ends came to 6 bases. This CDR3 has 13 amino acids.

V and J are TRBV6-1 and TRBJ2-7; D unresolved. Per the germline V gene, CDR1 is MNHNS and CDR2 is SASEGT. V was shortened by 6 bases and J by 2 bases, with 11 bases between the two germline ends. The CDR3 spans 13 residues. The CDR3 spells CASSKQLTYEQYF. CDR3 nucleotides: TGTGCCAGCAGCAAACAGTTAACCTACGAGCAGTACTTC.

Here the CDR3 DNA reads TGTGCCAGCAGAAGCTCGGTGGGTGTGGCTAATGAAAAACTGTTTTTT. Its translation: CASRSSVGVANEKLFF. The chain uses TRBV27 and TRBJ1-4; no firm D call. V lost 6 bases and J 3 bases, leaving 17 bases between the germline ends. Germline-derived CDR1 and CDR2 are MNHEY and SMNVEV (reference sequence). This CDR3 spans 16 amino acids. Supplemented by reference TRBV27 and TRBJ1-4, the full variable domain reads EAQVTQNPRYLITVTGKKLTVTCSQNMNHEYMSWYRQDPGLGLRQIYYSMNVEVTDKGDVPEGYKVSRKEKRNFPLILESPSPNQTSLYFCASRSSVGVANEKLFFGSGTQLSVL.

By proportion, this clone is medium-sized (0.01 to 0.1%). This rearrangement joins TRBV13 to TRBJ2-7; weak D call: TRBD1 (6 bases). This CDR3 contains 15 residues. The germline CDR1 and CDR2 sequences are PRHDT and FYEKMQ (reference sequence). The V gene lost 0 bases and the J gene lost 5 bases, with 14 bases spanning the gap. The CDR3: CASSLGAGVSHEQYF. CDR3 DNA: TGTGCCAGCAGCTTAGGCGCAGGGGTATCCCACGAGCAGTACTTC.

The chain links TRBV11-3 to TRBJ2-7; 10 positions match TRBD2. The CDR3 totals 19 residues. J lost 4 bases, V lost 3 bases, and 18 bases had no gene match. The V gene's germline CDR1 is SGHNT and CDR2 YENEEA. The CDR3 nucleotides read TGTGCCAGCAGCTTTCACGCGACCGGGACTAGCGAACCCCTTTACGAGCAGTACTTC. It translates to CASSFHATGTSEPLYEQYF.

This chain connects TRBV9 to TRBJ1-3; D ambiguous. The CDR3 runs to 15 residues. Germline V gene data show CDR1 as SGDLS and CDR2 as YYNGEE. The V end lost 2 bases, the J end lost 0 bases, and 9 bases lay between the germline ends. This CDR3 reads CASSVTMTSGNTIYF. In nucleotides, the CDR3 is TGTGCCAGCAGCGTCACAATGACCTCTGGAAACACCATATATTTT.

V is TRBV28 and J is TRBJ2-5; 10 nucleotides match TRBD2. V lost 6 bases to trimming and J lost 2 bases; unmatched junction nucleotides: 6. The CDR3 sequence is 15 residues long. Germline CDR1 MDHEN, CDR2 SYDVKM. CDR3 DNA: TGTGCCAGCAGCCCCCTAGCGGGGGTACAAGAGACCCAGTACTTC. Its protein product is CASSPLAGVQETQYF.

This chain connects TRBV6-4 to TRBJ2-1, with D uncertain. This CDR3 contains 14 residues. V lost 2 bases, J lost 6 bases, and 11 bases lay in between. In germline, CDR1 is MRHNA, CDR2 SNTAGT. The CDR3 bases are TGTGCCAGCAGTGACGGTAATAGGTTCAATGAGCAGTTCTTC. It yields the protein CASSDGNRFNEQFF.

The chain employs TRBV28 and TRBJ1-5, with D possibly matching TRBD1 (6 bases). Germline CDR1 reads MDHEN; CDR2 reads SYDVKM. The germline V and J ends were trimmed by 4 bases and 7 bases, with 14 bases remaining between them. The CDR3 contains 14 residues. This CDR3 is CASSYPDQGQPQHF. CDR3 coding DNA: TGTGCCAGCAGTTACCCCGATCAGGGGCAGCCCCAGCATTTT.

The chain has TRBV28 and TRBJ2-3; D may be TRBD1 or TRBD2 (5 bases each). Germline loops: CDR1 MDHEN, CDR2 SYDVKM. V lost 3 bases and J 0 bases, leaving 13 bases between the germline ends. This CDR3 has 16 amino acids. CDR3 nucleotides: TGTGCCAGCAGTTTTCTGAGGGGCGCTAGCACAGATACGCAGTATTTT. Translation: CASSFLRGASTDTQYF.

J is TRBJ2-2 and V is TRBV9; 9 positions match TRBD1. Germline V lookup: CDR1 SGDLS, CDR2 YYNGEE. This CDR3 has 20 residues. Trimming cost V 0 bases and J 0 bases; bases outside gene matches: 12. The CDR3 sequence is CASSVDRGQLGPTNTGELFF. The CDR3 bases are TGTGCCAGCAGCGTAGACAGGGGGCAACTTGGCCCAACGAACACCGGGGAGCTGTTTTTT.

The chain combines TRBV7-9 with TRBJ2-5; possibly TRBD2 for D (5 bases). Trimming stripped 2 bases from V and 4 bases from J, with 14 bases between. Germline lookup yields CDR1 SEHNR and CDR2 FQNEAQ (reference sequence). There are 15 residues in the CDR3. CDR3 in amino acids: CASSLPGLVVETQYF. In nucleotides, the CDR3 is TGTGCCAGCAGCTTACCGGGGTTAGTGGTAGAGACCCAGTACTTC.

The genes are TRBV27 and TRBJ2-7, with a tentative D call TRBD1 (6 bases). The germline gives CDR1 MNHEY, CDR2 SMNVEV (reference sequence). CDR3 length equals 15 residues. Trimming removed 5 bases from V and 4 bases from J, with 18 bases in between. The DNA of the CDR3 is TGTGCCAGCAGTCTTACAGGCGGTACAGGGTACGAGCAGTACTTC. This encodes CASSLTGGTGYEQYF.

This sequence joins TRBV5-1 and TRBJ1-1, with a tentative D call TRBD1 (5 bases). Germline V gene data show CDR1 as SGHRS and CDR2 as YFSETQ. Trimming stripped 0 bases from V and 1 base from J, with 10 bases between. This CDR3 region has 15 residues. The CDR3 reads CASSLEGRGNTEAFF. CDR3 in DNA: TGCGCCAGCAGCTTGGAGGGACGGGGGAACACTGAAGCTTTCTTT.

CDR3 amino acids: CASSPDRVEGTQYF. The CDR3 DNA reads as TGTGCCAGCAGCCCGGACAGGGTAGAGGGTACGCAGTATTTT. The chain has TRBV11-3 and TRBJ2-3; 8 bases match TRBD1. With 5 bases clipped from V and 8 bases from J, the junction kept 9 bases outside the gene matches. Looked up from germline, CDR1 is SGHNT and CDR2 is YENEEA. The length of the CDR3 is 14 residues. Using reference TRBV11-3 and TRBJ2-3 for the parts outside the CDR3, the full variable domain is EAGVVQSPRYKIIEKKQPVAFWCNPISGHNTLYWYLQNLGQGPELLIRYENEEAVDDSQLPKDRFSAERLKGVDSTLKIQPAELGDSAVYLCASSPDRVEGTQYFGPGTRLTVL.

This chain links TRBV5-6 with TRBJ1-5; TRBD1 matches at 8 bases. Losses at the gene ends were 3 bases for V and 7 bases for J; bases not matched to a gene: 3. This CDR3 contains 13 residues. Per germline, CDR1 SGHDT and CDR2 YYEEEE. The CDR3 loop is CASSSDRDQPQHF. The CDR3 DNA reads TGTGCCAGCAGCTCGGACAGGGACCAGCCCCAGCATTTT. Full variable domain (remainder filled in from reference TRBV5-6 and TRBJ1-5): DAGVTQSPTHLIKTRGQQVTLRCSPKSGHDTVSWYQQALGQGPQFIFQYYEEEERQRGNFPDRFSGHQFPNYSSELNVNALLLGDSALYLCASSSDRDQPQHFGDGTRLSIL.